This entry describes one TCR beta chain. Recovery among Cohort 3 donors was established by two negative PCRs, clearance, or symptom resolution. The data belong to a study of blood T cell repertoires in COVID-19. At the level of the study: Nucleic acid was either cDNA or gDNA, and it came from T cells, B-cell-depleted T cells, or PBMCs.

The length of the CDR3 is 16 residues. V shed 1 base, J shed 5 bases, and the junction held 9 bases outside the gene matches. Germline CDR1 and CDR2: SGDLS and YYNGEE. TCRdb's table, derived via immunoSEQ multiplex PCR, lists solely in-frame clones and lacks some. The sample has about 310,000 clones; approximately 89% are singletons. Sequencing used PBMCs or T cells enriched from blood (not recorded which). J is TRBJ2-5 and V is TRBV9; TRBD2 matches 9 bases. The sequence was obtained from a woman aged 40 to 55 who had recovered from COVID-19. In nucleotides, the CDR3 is TGTGCCAGCAGCGTATACGCGGGAGGGCCCGCTGAGACCCAGTACTTC. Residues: CASSVYAGGPAETQYF.